A single sample is the source of the 32 T cell receptor beta chains below, sequenced in a study of blood T cell repertoires in COVID-19. Here immunoSEQ multiplex PCR was the method, and the copy in TCRdb shows in-frame clones only, minus some. This sample has hundreds of thousands of clones; approximately 91% occur once, and the top ten carry 6.5% to 8.5%. The specimen sequenced was PBMCs or T cells enriched from blood (not recorded which). The receptor source for this set is a woman in her sixties who had recovered from COVID-19.

V usage is TRBV5-4 and J usage is TRBJ1-6; 7 bases fit TRBD1. The CDR3 spans 15 residues. V trimming: 4 bases; J trimming: 3 bases; junction bases outside the gene matches: 4. CDR1 and CDR2 from the germline V gene are SGHNT and YYREEE (reference sequence). CDR3 DNA: TGTGCCAGCAGCGTCCAGGGGGGCTATAATTCACCCCTCCACTTT. It encodes CASSVQGGYNSPLHF.

This chain joins TRBV5-1 and TRBJ2-3, with D possibly TRBD1 on 6 matching bases. V gave up 5 bases and J gave up 2 bases, with 15 bases separating them. CDR3 size: 15 residues. From germline, CDR1 is SGHRS and CDR2 YFSETQ. The CDR3 loop reads CASRSAAGDTDTQYF. The CDR3 DNA sequence: TGCGCCAGCAGATCCGCGGCAGGGGACACAGATACGCAGTATTTT.

V and J are TRBV12-3 or TRBV12-4 and TRBJ1-2; maybe TRBD1 (5 bases). The CDR3 length is 13 residues. Deletions cut 9 bases from V and 2 bases from J, with 13 bases between. CDR3 loop: CASKPTANYGYTF. The CDR3 DNA follows: TGTGCCAGTAAACCGACAGCAAACTATGGCTACACCTTC.

This sequence joins TRBV6-6 and TRBJ2-7, with D perhaps TRBD1 (6 bases). V shed 2 bases and J shed 2 bases, with 10 bases lying between them. The CDR3 has 14 amino acids. Germline V gene lookup returns CDR1 MNHNY and CDR2 SVGAGI (reference sequence). The CDR3 protein is CASSYNAGAYEQYV. The CDR3 DNA is TGTGCCAGCAGTTACAACGCAGGGGCCTACGAGCAGTACGTC.

The chain links TRBV29-1 to TRBJ1-2, with a possible D match to TRBD1 (6 bases). Germline CDR1 SQVTM, CDR2 ANQGSEA. The V gene lost 7 bases and the J gene lost 8 bases, with 14 bases spanning the gap. This CDR3 region has 11 residues. The CDR3 sequence is CSGDRSGGYTF. In DNA form, the CDR3 reads TGCAGCGGAGACAGGTCGGGGGGCTACACCTTC.

V and J are TRBV7-9 and TRBJ1-1; D unclear. The germline V gene encodes CDR1 SEHNR and CDR2 FQNEAQ (reference sequence). The CDR3 covers 17 residues. V lost 5 bases and J lost 2, with 21 bases in between. In nucleotides, the CDR3 is TGTGCCAGCAGCACACTCCCCGGCGGCAGTTATAACACTGAAGCTTTCTTT. Translated, it gives CASSTLPGGSYNTEAFF.

The V and J genes are TRBV7-6 and TRBJ1-5; 7 bases match TRBD1. The CDR3 is 14 amino acids. Germline CDR1 is SGHVS and CDR2 is FNYEAQ. After removal of 5 bases from V and 3 bases from J, the junction contained 4 bases not matched to a gene. CDR3: CASSAGTVNQPQHF. CDR3 nucleotides: TGTGCCAGCAGCGCCGGGACAGTCAATCAGCCCCAGCATTTT.

Comment on this clone: Without the conserved terminal phenylalanine or tryptophan, this CDR3 likely stems from a read error. It is unclear where the CDR3 begins or ends on the DNA, so no DNA is shown, and the CDR3 is as TCRdb lists it. J is TRBJ1-1 and V is TRBV5-1; the DNA was not compared with TRBD1, the D call given in the table. Per the germline V gene, CDR1 is SGHRS and CDR2 is YFSETQ. The CDR3 numbers 9 amino acids, ends counted. This CDR3 is CASSFPGQE.

The genes are TRBV24-1 and TRBJ2-5; 8 bases agree with TRBD1. This CDR3 comprises 14 residues. V gave up 3 bases and J gave up 2 bases; unmatched junction bases: 1. Germline-derived CDR1 and CDR2 are KGHDR and SFDVKD. The CDR3 region is CATSDRTGQETQYF. The CDR3 nucleotides read TGTGCCACCAGTGATCGGACAGGGCAAGAGACCCAGTACTTC.

The chain carries TRBV18 and TRBJ2-1, with 13 bases matching TRBD2. J gave up 7 bases and V 4 bases, and 10 bases lay outside the gene matches. CDR3 length equals 17 residues. The germline V gene encodes CDR1 KGHSH and CDR2 LQKENI. CDR3 protein: CASSQRTSGGIRNEQFF. CDR3 nucleotides: TGTGCCAGCTCACAACGGACTAGCGGGGGCATCAGGAATGAGCAGTTCTTC. The full variable domain, rest sourced from reference TRBV18 and TRBJ2-1, is NAGVMQNPRHLVRRRGQEARLRCSPMKGHSHVYWYRQLPEEGLKFMVYLQKENIIDESGMPKERFSAEFPKEGPSILRIQQVVRGDSAAYFCASSQRTSGGIRNEQFFGPGTRLTVL.

The rearrangement links TRBV4-1 to TRBJ2-2; 15 bases align to TRBD2. Germline loops: CDR1 MGHRA, CDR2 YSYEKL. V gave up 5 bases and J gave up 4 bases; unmatched junction bases: 11. This CDR3 is 19 amino acids long. CDR3 sequence reads: CASSNGLAGGPPSTGELFF. The CDR3 coding sequence is TGCGCCAGCAGCAACGGACTAGCGGGGGGGCCCCCATCCACCGGGGAGCTGTTTTTT.

The chain links TRBV19 to TRBJ2-2, with D unresolved. The germline gives CDR1 LNHDA, CDR2 SQIVND (reference sequence). The length of the CDR3 is 17 residues. Trimming removed 1 base from V and 3 bases from J, with 15 bases in between. This CDR3 reads CASSIGPIGSHTGELFF. In DNA, the CDR3 is TGTGCCAGTAGTATAGGCCCGATCGGGTCCCACACCGGGGAGCTGTTTTTT.

About this clone: Other DNA sequences in this sample translate to the same CDR3. This sequence joins TRBV2 and TRBJ1-1; D is perhaps TRBD1 (5 bases). Trimming pared 4 bases from V and 1 base from J, leaving 7 bases between. The V gene's germline CDR1 is SNHLY and CDR2 FYNNEI. The CDR3 length is 13 residues. CDR3 sequence (DNA): TGTGCCAGCAGTGTCCAGGGGAACACTGAAGCTTTCTTT. Translating gives CASSVQGNTEAFF.

J is TRBJ1-4 and V is TRBV5-4, with 7 bases aligning to TRBD1. J gave up 1 base and V 4 bases, and 7 bases lay outside the gene matches. Germline values: CDR1 SGHNT, CDR2 YYREEE (reference sequence). The CDR3 contains 16 residues. CDR3 DNA sequence: TGTGCCAGCAGCGTATACGCAGGGGGAACTAATGAAAAACTGTTTTTT. Its translation: CASSVYAGGTNEKLFF.

The chain uses TRBV6-4 and TRBJ1-5; 10 bases are a match to TRBD1. The CDR3 totals 14 residues. The V and J ends lost 6 bases and 7 bases, in that order; junction bases with no gene match: 6. Germline CDR1 and CDR2: MRHNA and SNTAGT. CDR3 DNA: TGTGCCAGCAGCCCCGGGACAGGGGTGCAGCCCCAGCATTTT. Translating it yields CASSPGTGVQPQHF.

V is TRBV5-6 and J is TRBJ2-1; 10 nucleotides match TRBD2. Unmatched junction bases numbered 6, after V lost 1 base and J lost 8 bases. This CDR3 is 15 amino acids long. Germline V CDR1 and CDR2: SGHDT, YYEEEE. CDR3 protein: CASSLSGAGGHEQFF. For the CDR3, the DNA is TGTGCCAGCAGCTTGTCTGGAGCGGGGGGGCATGAGCAGTTCTTC.

The genes are TRBV6-6 and TRBJ1-2; 8 nucleotides match TRBD1. J lost 6 bases, V lost 7 bases, and 7 bases had no gene match. CDR1 is MNHNY and CDR2 is SVGAGI in the germline V gene (reference sequence). The CDR3 extends over 13 amino acids. DNA of the CDR3: TGTGCCAGCACCCAGGGACAGGCAGATGGCTACACCTTC. Protein: CASTQGQADGYTF.

The rearrangement joins TRBV19 to TRBJ1-1; D ambiguous. The CDR3 covers 14 residues. Germline CDR1 reads LNHDA; CDR2 reads SQIVND (reference sequence). With 3 bases removed from V and 1 base from J, the gap between germline ends came to 9 bases. The CDR3 DNA reads TGTGCCAGTAGTATGAGGCATCCGAACACTGAAGCTTTCTTT. It codes for CASSMRHPNTEAFF. Together with reference TRBV19 and TRBJ1-1, the CDR3 gives the full variable domain: DGGITQSPKYLFRKEGQNVTLSCEQNLNHDAMYWYRQDPGQGLRLIYYSQIVNDFQKGDIAEGYSVSREKKESFPLTVTSAQKNPTAFYLCASSMRHPNTEAFFGQGTRLTVV.

V usage is TRBV4-2 and J usage is TRBJ1-2; D remains unclear. CDR3 length: 14 residues. V lost 4 bases to trimming and J lost 4 bases, with 13 bases between them. Germline CDR1 reads LGHNA; CDR2 reads YNFKEQ. CDR3 sequence (DNA): TGTGCCAGCAGCCCTGAGGGCAGCTTCTATGGCTACACCTTC. Translating it yields CASSPEGSFYGYTF.

The V call is TRBV7-2, the J call TRBJ2-1; D might be TRBD2 (6 bases). The CDR3 length is 13 residues. Germline CDR1 SGHTA, CDR2 FQGNSA. The V end was cut by 10 bases, the J end by 4 bases, with 14 bases between. The DNA for the CDR3 is TGTGCCACAACGGCTGGGACTTACAATGAGCAGTTCTTC. Translating gives CATTAGTYNEQFF.

The J gene is TRBJ1-2, the V gene TRBV4-1; 7 bases agree with TRBD1. CDR1 and CDR2 from the germline V gene are MGHRA and YSYEKL. This CDR3 is 13 amino acids long. J was trimmed by 12 bases and V by 2 bases; bases with no gene match: 9. The CDR3 loop is CASSQTGQRVNTF. CDR3 in DNA: TGCGCCAGCAGCCAAACGGGACAGCGGGTTAACACCTTC.

The chain is built from TRBV9 and TRBJ2-3, with 7 bases identical to TRBD2. The CDR3 spans 15 residues. V lost 4 bases and J lost 0; bases outside the gene matches: 5. The V gene's germline CDR1 is SGDLS and CDR2 YYNGEE. The CDR3 region has the DNA TGTGCCAGCAGCCTCGGACTAGTGAGCACAGATACGCAGTATTTT. Residues: CASSLGLVSTDTQYF. The variable domain in full, completed from reference TRBV9 and TRBJ2-3, reads DSGVTQTPKHLITATGQRVTLRCSPRSGDLSVYWYQQSLDQGLQFLIQYYNGEERAKGNILERFSAQQFPDLHSELNLSSLELGDSALYFCASSLGLVSTDTQYFGPGTRLTVL.

J is TRBJ2-1 and V is TRBV2; possible D gene TRBD2, 7 bases. Trimming cost V 4 bases and J 3 bases, with 13 bases left between them. This CDR3 comprises 15 residues. Looked up from germline, CDR1 is SNHLY and CDR2 is FYNNEI. CDR3 residues: CASSVAGARYNEQFF. The DNA of the CDR3 is TGTGCCAGCAGTGTTGCGGGGGCCCGCTACAATGAGCAGTTCTTC.

V gene TRBV27 combines with J gene TRBJ2-7, with 9 nucleotides matching TRBD1. V dropped 5 bases and J dropped 4; count of bases not matched to a gene: 3. CDR1 and CDR2 from the germline V gene are MNHEY and SMNVEV (reference sequence). This CDR3 contains 13 residues. The CDR3 DNA is TGTGCCAGCAGTAACAGGGGGCGATACGAGCAGTACTTC. Translation: CASSNRGRYEQYF.

This clone was seen once. The CDR3 DNA sequence: TGTGCCAGCAGCCCTAGCGGGAGCTTCAATGAGCAGTTCTTC. This sequence encodes CASSPSGSFNEQFF. The chain employs TRBV3-1 (or the pseudogene TRBV3-2) and TRBJ2-1; 10 bases agree with TRBD2. Trimming at V came to 4 bases and at J to 6 bases, leaving 3 bases not matched to a gene. CDR1 LGHDT and CDR2 YNNKEL come from the germline V gene (reference sequence). The CDR3 is 14 amino acids.

The chain's CDR3 is CASSLVGGKNTEAFF. CDR3 DNA sequence: TGTGCCAGCAGCTTAGTCGGAGGGAAAAACACTGAAGCTTTCTTT. The V call is TRBV11-2, the J call TRBJ1-1; D uncertain. There are 15 residues in the CDR3. The germline V and J ends were trimmed by 1 base and 2 bases, with 11 bases remaining between them. CDR1 is SGHAT, CDR2 FQNNGV, per germline.

The CDR3 DNA is TGTGCCATCAGCCAGGGAGGGCTGGGCACAGATACGCAGTATTTT. Residues: CAISQGGLGTDTQYF. The chain uses TRBV10-3 and TRBJ2-3; 7 bases match TRBD2. V trimming: 6 bases; J trimming: 1 base; junction bases outside the gene matches: 7. This CDR3 is built from 15 residues. Germline V gene sequence: CDR1 ENHRY, CDR2 SYGVKD.

This clone was observed a few times. The J gene is TRBJ1-1, the V gene TRBV10-3, with D possibly being TRBD1 (6 bases). Trimming pared 8 bases from V and 3 bases from J, leaving 13 bases between. The CDR3 is 13 residues long. The germline CDR1 and CDR2 sequences are ENHRY and SYGVKD. CDR3 bases: TGTGCCATCTCGCCTCAGGGGTACACTGAAGCTTTCTTT. It translates to CAISPQGYTEAFF.

The chain combines TRBV24-1 with TRBJ2-5; 9 nucleotides agree with TRBD1. Trimming took 4 bases from V and 4 from J; bases not matched to a gene: 3. Germline assignment: CDR1 KGHDR and CDR2 SFDVKD. This CDR3 is 14 amino acids long. For the CDR3, the DNA is TGTGCCACCAGTGAACCGACAGGGGGAGAGACCCAGTACTTC. It yields the protein CATSEPTGGETQYF.

This chain joins TRBV29-1 and TRBJ1-2, with 9 bases that match TRBD1. The junction had 5 bases not matched to a gene; V was cut back by 2 bases and J by 4 bases. Germline assignment: CDR1 SQVTM and CDR2 ANQGSEA. There are 14 residues in the CDR3. CDR3 sequence: CSVERDRVSYGYTF. CDR3 bases: TGCAGCGTTGAACGGGACAGGGTGAGCTATGGCTACACCTTC.

This clone was observed a handful of times. This sequence joins TRBV29-1 and TRBJ2-3; D gene uncertain. The ends were cut back, 1 base at V and 5 bases at J, with 7 bases in the middle. This CDR3 contains 12 residues. Germline CDR1 reads SQVTM; CDR2 reads ANQGSEA. The CDR3, as DNA: TGCAGCGTTGAAGTGTTTAAAGATACGCAGTATTTT. Protein product: CSVEVFKDTQYF.

This chain uses TRBV7-6 with TRBJ1-6, with D possibly being TRBD1 (5 bases). The V gene's germline CDR1 is SGHVS and CDR2 FNYEAQ. The V gene lost 1 base and the J gene lost 7 bases, with 11 bases spanning the gap. The CDR3 sequence is 15 residues long. The CDR3 bases are TGTGCCAGCAGCTTAGGCCAGGGCGAGAATTCACCCCTCCACTTT. Amino acid sequence: CASSLGQGENSPLHF. Together with reference TRBV7-6 and TRBJ1-6, the CDR3 gives the full variable domain: GAGVSQSPRYKVTKRGQDVALRCDPISGHVSLYWYRQALGQGPEFLTYFNYEAQQDKSGLPNDRFSAERPEGSISTLTIQRTEQRDSAMYRCASSLGQGENSPLHFGNGTRLTVT.